Listed here are 23 T cell receptor beta chains from one sample, sequenced in a study of shared clonotypes between healthy human individuals. Profiling relied on immunoSEQ multiplex PCR, and the TCRdb table lists in-frame clones only, not all of them. Among under 850,000 clones listed, 72% were seen once. Sequences were obtained from memory CD4+ T cells sorted from blood. Subset in this sample: CD45RA-negative fraction. These receptors were obtained from a woman in her thirties in good health.

The chain is built from TRBV2 and TRBJ2-2; no clear D gene. The V end lost 5 bases, the J end lost 4 bases, and 14 bases lay between the germline ends. This CDR3 is 15 amino acids long. CDR1 and CDR2 (germline): SNHLY, FYNNEI. In DNA form, the CDR3 reads TGTGCCAGCAGTCCGGTCGTAGCCCGCACCGGGGAGCTGTTTTTT. Protein product: CASSPVVARTGELFF.

The chain combines TRBV18 with TRBJ2-1, with 8 positions matching TRBD1. Germline CDR1 reads KGHSH; CDR2 reads LQKENI. This CDR3 has 13 residues. The J segment lost 11 bases and the V segment lost 0 bases, leaving 3 bases of the junction unmatched. CDR3 protein: CASSPPGQAQQFF. The CDR3 region has the DNA TGTGCCAGCTCACCACCGGGACAGGCCCAGCAGTTCTTC.

The genes are TRBV11-2 and TRBJ1-3, with 9 bases that match TRBD1. The V gene end was trimmed by 7 bases and the J gene end by 4 bases; junction bases not matched to a gene: 8. The germline V gene encodes CDR1 SGHAT and CDR2 FQNNGV. The CDR3 is 15 amino acids. DNA of the CDR3: TGTGCCAGCATGGGGACAGGGCCAAAAGGAAACACCATATATTTT. Encoded protein: CASMGTGPKGNTIYF. The whole variable domain, remainder taken from reference TRBV11-2 and TRBJ1-3, is EAGVAQSPRYKIIEKRQSVAFWCNPISGHATLYWYQQILGQGPKLLIQFQNNGVVDDSQLPKDRFSAERLKGVDSTLKIQPAKLEDSAVYLCASMGTGPKGNTIYFGEGSWLTVV.

As DNA, the CDR3 is TGCGCCAGCAGCTTGGCGGAGCTAGCGGGAGGGGCCGGGGAGCTGTTTTTT. It encodes CASSLAELAGGAGELFF. The V call is TRBV5-1, the J call TRBJ2-2; 12 nucleotides line up with TRBD2. The trim removed 0 bases at V and 6 bases at J, leaving 6 bases unmatched. The CDR3 is 17 residues long. Germline V lookup: CDR1 SGHRS, CDR2 YFSETQ.

The chain recombines TRBV5-6 with TRBJ2-7, with D unresolved. With 7 bases removed from V and 3 bases from J, the gap between germline ends came to 14 bases. Germline V lookup: CDR1 SGHDT, CDR2 YYEEEE. The CDR3 totals 13 residues. Here the CDR3 DNA reads TGTGCCAGCGGGAACGGATTCAACTACGAGCAGTACTTC. Protein product: CASGNGFNYEQYF.

The chain joins TRBV30 to TRBJ1-2; no firm D call. The CDR3 has 13 amino acids. The germline V gene has CDR1 GTSNPN and CDR2 SVGIG (reference sequence). V was pared by 0 bases and J by 4 bases, with 9 bases between. The CDR3 here is CAWSVSQSYGYTF. CDR3 nucleotide sequence: TGTGCCTGGAGTGTATCCCAGTCCTATGGCTACACCTTC.

The rearrangement links TRBV5-5 to TRBJ2-7; 9 bases map to TRBD2. Trimming cost V 1 base and J 2 bases; bases outside gene matches: 4. Per the germline V gene, CDR1 is SGHKS and CDR2 is YYEKEE (reference sequence). The CDR3 sequence is 15 residues long. The CDR3: CASSLTASGTYEQYF. As DNA, the CDR3 is TGTGCCAGCAGCTTGACAGCTAGCGGGACCTACGAGCAGTACTTC.

The J gene is TRBJ2-1, the V gene TRBV11-3; 10 positions agree with TRBD2. The V segment lost 5 bases and the J segment 9 bases; nucleotides outside the gene matches: 13. Germline-derived CDR1 and CDR2 are SGHNT and YENEEA. CDR3 length equals 16 residues. The CDR3 coding sequence is TGTGCCAGCAGCAACCGAATAGCGGGAGGAAGTAGTGAGCAGTTCTTC. It encodes CASSNRIAGGSSEQFF.

CDR3 region: CASSEFGTYEQYF. CDR3 nucleotide sequence: TGCGCCAGCAGTGAGTTCGGGACCTACGAGCAGTACTTC. J is TRBJ2-7 and V is TRBV10-2; possible D gene TRBD2, 5 bases. The CDR3 contains 13 residues. Germline V gene lookup returns CDR1 WSHSY and CDR2 SAAADI. The V end was cut by 1 base, the J end by 2 bases, with 6 bases between.

This clone was seen once. The V call is TRBV19, the J call TRBJ2-1, with TRBD1 matching over 9 bases. Germline V gene data show CDR1 as LNHDA and CDR2 as SQIVND (reference sequence). The CDR3 is 15 residues long. V dropped 7 bases and J dropped 7; count of bases not matched to a gene: 11. CDR3 sequence reads: CASTLRDRDLNEQFF. CDR3 DNA: TGTGCCAGTACCCTCCGGGACAGGGACTTGAATGAGCAGTTCTTC.

The rearrangement joins TRBV11-1 to TRBJ2-1; 10 nucleotides match TRBD2. CDR3 length: 14 residues. Losses at the gene ends were 9 bases for V and 2 bases for J; bases not matched to a gene: 4. Germline loops: CDR1 SGHAT, CDR2 FQDESV (reference sequence). The CDR3 loop is CASTGTSAYNEQFF. The CDR3 DNA reads as TGTGCCAGTACCGGGACTAGCGCCTACAATGAGCAGTTCTTC.

The V and J genes are TRBV2 and TRBJ2-5, with D possibly being TRBD1 (5 bases). The V gene's germline CDR1 is SNHLY and CDR2 FYNNEI. The CDR3 covers 14 residues. The germline V and J ends were trimmed by 7 bases and 2 bases, with 14 bases remaining between them. CDR3 DNA: TGTGCCAGCATTCCAGGGTTTGGGCAAGAGACCCAGTACTTC. Translating gives CASIPGFGQETQYF. The variable domain in full, completed from reference TRBV2 and TRBJ2-5, reads EPEVTQTPSHQVTQMGQEVILRCVPISNHLYFYWYRQILGQKVEFLVSFYNNEISEKSEIFDDQFSVERPDGSNFTLKIRSTKLEDSAMYFCASIPGFGQETQYFGPGTRLLVL.

For this clone: The sample contains more than one DNA sequence encoding this CDR3. The chain is built from TRBV28 and TRBJ1-5, with D possibly being TRBD1 (6 bases). The CDR3 length is 16 residues. V was clipped by 5 bases and J by 2 bases, with 16 bases between them. Germline lookup yields CDR1 MDHEN and CDR2 SYDVKM. The CDR3 region is CASSPQGLGGNQPQHF. In nucleotides, the CDR3 is TGTGCCAGCAGTCCCCAGGGGTTAGGGGGCAATCAGCCCCAGCATTTT.

The chain uses TRBV5-1 and TRBJ1-3, with TRBD1 identical over 8 bases. CDR3 length: 15 amino acids. Germline V lookup: CDR1 SGHRS, CDR2 YFSETQ. The junction had 5 bases not matched to a gene; V was cut back by 3 bases and J by 3 bases. DNA of the CDR3: TGCGCCAGCAGCTCGCAGGGGGCTAATGGAAACACCATATATTTT. It is translated as CASSSQGANGNTIYF.

On this clone itself: An end of the junction differs from the germline gene, which may be a read error. Here the CDR3 DNA reads TGTGCCAGCAGTGAAATAGCTTCCGGTTCCTTC. Amino acids: CASSEIASGSF. The rearrangement uses TRBV6-1 and TRBJ1-2; D not certain. Germline CDR1 MNHNS, CDR2 SASEGT. The CDR3 is made up of 11 amino acids.

The chain joins TRBV18 to TRBJ1-3; the D gene is possibly TRBD1 (6 bases). V lost 6 bases and J 5 bases, leaving 14 bases between the germline ends. CDR3 length: 14 residues. Per the germline V gene, CDR1 is KGHSH and CDR2 is LQKENI. Written as DNA, the CDR3 is TGTGCCAGCTCGACGGGGCAGGGGCGAAACACCATATATTTT. This sequence encodes CASSTGQGRNTIYF.

This clone was seen a handful of times. V gene TRBV4-1 combines with J gene TRBJ2-2; no reliable D call. This CDR3 contains 16 residues. Trimming removed 0 bases from V and 7 bases from J, with 15 bases in between. From germline, CDR1 is MGHRA and CDR2 YSYEKL. The CDR3: CASSQDVVRLGGELFF. For the CDR3, the DNA is TGCGCCAGCAGCCAAGATGTTGTGAGGTTAGGCGGGGAGCTGTTTTTT.

The CDR3 DNA is TGTGCCACCAGCAGAGGTGGCGGGGTCTCGAGGTACAATGAGCAGTTCTTC. Amino acid sequence: CATSRGGGVSRYNEQFF. The chain recombines TRBV15 with TRBJ2-1, with TRBD2 as a possible D gene (6 bases). Germline V CDR1 and CDR2: LNHNV, YYDKDF (reference sequence). This CDR3 contains 17 residues. V shed 1 base and J shed 4 bases, with 17 bases lying between them.

With regard to this clone: Germline and junction disagree at one end, which may indicate a read error. V usage is TRBV5-1 and J usage is TRBJ2-1; D is tentatively TRBD1 or TRBD2 (5 bases each). The CDR3 is 15 residues long. In germline, CDR1 is SGHRS, CDR2 YFSETQ. The DNA of the CDR3 is TGCGCCAGCAGATTGGGGACCAACAAGGTCTATGAGCAGTTCTTC. It codes for CASRLGTNKVYEQFF. Combining the CDR3 with reference TRBV5-1 and TRBJ2-1 gives the whole variable domain KAGVTQTPRYLIKTRGQQVTLSCSPISGHRSVSWYQQTPGQGLQFLFEYFSETQRNKGNFPGRFSGRQFSNSRSEMNVSTLELGDSALYLCASRLGTNKVYEQFFGPGTRLTVL.

This clone was seen only a few times. The genes are TRBV12-2 and TRBJ2-7; the table calls TRBD2, which could not be checked here. TRBV12-2 is deemed a pseudogene. This CDR3 has 14 amino acids. This chain's CDR3 is CASRLVREFYEQYF. The CDR3 coding sequence is TGTGCAAGTCGCTTGGTGCGGGAGTTCTACGAGCAGTACTTC.

This clone was seen only once. The genes are TRBV2 and TRBJ2-3; D is undetermined. The V gene lost 0 bases and the J gene lost 4 bases, with 11 bases spanning the gap. Germline lookup yields CDR1 SNHLY and CDR2 FYNNEI. CDR3 length: 15 residues. The chain's CDR3 is CASSEARTFADTQYF. The CDR3 coding sequence is TGTGCCAGCAGTGAAGCCCGGACGTTCGCAGATACGCAGTATTTT.

V and J are TRBV7-9 and TRBJ2-1, with D hard to call. This CDR3 spans 12 amino acids. Germline V lookup: CDR1 SEHNR, CDR2 FQNEAQ (reference sequence). V was clipped by 1 base and J by 10 bases, with 8 bases between them. CDR3 nucleotide sequence: TGTGCCAGCAGCTTAGGGCCGCGAGAGCAGTTCTTC. Translated: CASSLGPREQFF.

The rearrangement uses TRBV5-1 and TRBJ2-3; 11 bases agree with TRBD1. The CDR3 sequence is 15 residues long. Germline loops: CDR1 SGHRS, CDR2 YFSETQ. V was pared by 2 bases and J by 5 bases, with 4 bases of the junction left unmatched. CDR3 in amino acids: CASSFPGQGVDTQYF. DNA for the CDR3: TGCGCCAGCAGCTTCCCGGGACAGGGGGTAGATACGCAGTATTTT.